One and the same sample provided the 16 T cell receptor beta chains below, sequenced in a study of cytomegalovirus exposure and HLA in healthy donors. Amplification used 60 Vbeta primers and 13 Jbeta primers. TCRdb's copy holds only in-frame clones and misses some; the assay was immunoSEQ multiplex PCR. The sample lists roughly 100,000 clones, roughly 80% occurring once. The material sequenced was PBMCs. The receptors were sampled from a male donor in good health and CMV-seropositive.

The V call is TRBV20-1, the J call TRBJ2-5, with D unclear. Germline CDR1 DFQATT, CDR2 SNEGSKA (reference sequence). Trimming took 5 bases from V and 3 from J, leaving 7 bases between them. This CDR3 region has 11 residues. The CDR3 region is CSALTKETQYF. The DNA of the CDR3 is TGCAGTGCTCTCACTAAAGAGACCCAGTACTTC.

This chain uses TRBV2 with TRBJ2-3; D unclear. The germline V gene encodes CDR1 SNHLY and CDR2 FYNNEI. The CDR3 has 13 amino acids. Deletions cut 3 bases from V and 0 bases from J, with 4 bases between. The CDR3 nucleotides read TGTGCCAGCAGTGATATCAGCACAGATACGCAGTATTTT. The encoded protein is CASSDISTDTQYF.

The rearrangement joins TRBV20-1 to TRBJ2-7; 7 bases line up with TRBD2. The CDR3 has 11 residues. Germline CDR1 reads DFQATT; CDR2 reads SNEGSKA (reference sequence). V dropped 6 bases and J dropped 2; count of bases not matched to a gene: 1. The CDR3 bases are TGCAGTGCCCGGGAGGCCTACGAGCAGTACTTC. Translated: CSAREAYEQYF.

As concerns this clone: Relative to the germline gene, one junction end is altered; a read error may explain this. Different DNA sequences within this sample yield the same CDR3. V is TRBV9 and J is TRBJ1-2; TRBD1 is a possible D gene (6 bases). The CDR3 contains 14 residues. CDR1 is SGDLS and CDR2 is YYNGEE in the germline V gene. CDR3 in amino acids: CASSAAGTSYGYTF. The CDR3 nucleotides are TGCGCCAGCAGCGCAGCCGGGACAAGTTATGGCTACACCTTC.

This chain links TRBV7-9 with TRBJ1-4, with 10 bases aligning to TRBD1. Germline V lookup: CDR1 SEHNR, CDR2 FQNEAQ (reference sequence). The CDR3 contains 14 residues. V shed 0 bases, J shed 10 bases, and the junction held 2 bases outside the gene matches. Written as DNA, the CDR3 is TGTGCCAGCAGCTTAGCGGACAGGGGGGGAAAACTGTTTTTT. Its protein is CASSLADRGGKLFF. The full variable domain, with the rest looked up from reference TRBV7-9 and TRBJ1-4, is DTGVSQNPRHKITKRGQNVTFRCDPISEHNRLYWYRQTLGQGPEFLTYFQNEAQLEKSRLLSDRFSAERPKGSFSTLEIQRTEQGDSAMYLCASSLADRGGKLFFGSGTQLSVL.

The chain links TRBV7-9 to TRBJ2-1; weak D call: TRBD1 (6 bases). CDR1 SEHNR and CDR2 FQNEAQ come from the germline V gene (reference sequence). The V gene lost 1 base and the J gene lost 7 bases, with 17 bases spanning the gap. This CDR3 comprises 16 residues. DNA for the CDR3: TGTGCCAGCAGCTTAGAGGGTAAGGGGGTGGGGAATGAGCAGTTCTTC. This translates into CASSLEGKGVGNEQFF.

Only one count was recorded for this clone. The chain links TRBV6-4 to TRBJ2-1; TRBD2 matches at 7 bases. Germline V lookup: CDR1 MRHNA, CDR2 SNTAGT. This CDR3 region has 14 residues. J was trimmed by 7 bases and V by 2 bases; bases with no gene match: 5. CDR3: CASSDRLASNEQFF. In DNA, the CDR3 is TGTGCCAGCAGTGACAGACTAGCTTCAAATGAGCAGTTCTTC.

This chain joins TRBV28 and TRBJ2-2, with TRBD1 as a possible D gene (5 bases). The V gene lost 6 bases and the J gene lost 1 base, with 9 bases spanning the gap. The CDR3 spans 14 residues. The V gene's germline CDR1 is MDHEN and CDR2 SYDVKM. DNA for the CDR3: TGTGCCAGCAGACCCAGGGAGAACACCGGGGAGCTGTTTTTT. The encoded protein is CASRPRENTGELFF.

In DNA form, the CDR3 reads TGTGCCAGCAGTTTTCAAAGGGGGGAAAAACTGTTTTTT. This encodes CASSFQRGEKLFF. This chain connects TRBV6-6 to TRBJ1-4; maybe TRBD1 (6 bases). This CDR3 region has 13 residues. V was clipped by 4 bases and J by 8 bases, with 11 bases between them. Germline assignment: CDR1 MNHNY and CDR2 SVGAGI (reference sequence).

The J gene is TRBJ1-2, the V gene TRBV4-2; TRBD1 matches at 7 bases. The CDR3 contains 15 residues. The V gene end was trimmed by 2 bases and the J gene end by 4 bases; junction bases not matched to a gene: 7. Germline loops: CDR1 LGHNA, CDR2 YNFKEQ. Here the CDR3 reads CASSQPGQIFYGYTF. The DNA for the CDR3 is TGTGCCAGCAGCCAACCGGGACAGATTTTCTATGGCTACACCTTC.

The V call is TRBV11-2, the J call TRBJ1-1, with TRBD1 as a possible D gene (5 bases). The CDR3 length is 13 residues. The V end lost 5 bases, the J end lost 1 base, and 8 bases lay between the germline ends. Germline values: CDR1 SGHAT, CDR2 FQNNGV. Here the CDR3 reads CASSADRNTEAFF. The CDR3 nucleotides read TGTGCCAGCAGCGCCGACAGGAACACTGAAGCTTTCTTT.

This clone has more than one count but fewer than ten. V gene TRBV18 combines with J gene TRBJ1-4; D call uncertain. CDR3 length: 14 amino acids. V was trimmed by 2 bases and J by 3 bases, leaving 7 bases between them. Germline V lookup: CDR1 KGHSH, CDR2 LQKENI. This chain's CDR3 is CASSPSQANEKLFF. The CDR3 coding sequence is TGTGCCAGCTCACCATCCCAGGCTAATGAAAAACTGTTTTTT. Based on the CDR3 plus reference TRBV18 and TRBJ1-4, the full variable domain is NAGVMQNPRHLVRRRGQEARLRCSPMKGHSHVYWYRQLPEEGLKFMVYLQKENIIDESGMPKERFSAEFPKEGPSILRIQQVVRGDSAAYFCASSPSQANEKLFFGSGTQLSVL.

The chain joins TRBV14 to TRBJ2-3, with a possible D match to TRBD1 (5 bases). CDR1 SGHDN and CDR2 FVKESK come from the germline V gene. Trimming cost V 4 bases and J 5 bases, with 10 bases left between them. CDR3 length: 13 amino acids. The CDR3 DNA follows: TGTGCCAGCAGCCCCACAGGCTTAGATACGCAGTATTTT. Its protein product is CASSPTGLDTQYF.

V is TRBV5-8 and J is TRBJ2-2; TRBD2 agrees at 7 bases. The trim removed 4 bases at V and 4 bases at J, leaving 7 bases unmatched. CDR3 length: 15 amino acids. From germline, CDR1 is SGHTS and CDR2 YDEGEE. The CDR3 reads CASSPGTTFTGELFF. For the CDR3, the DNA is TGTGCCAGCAGCCCCGGGACTACCTTCACCGGGGAGCTGTTTTTT.

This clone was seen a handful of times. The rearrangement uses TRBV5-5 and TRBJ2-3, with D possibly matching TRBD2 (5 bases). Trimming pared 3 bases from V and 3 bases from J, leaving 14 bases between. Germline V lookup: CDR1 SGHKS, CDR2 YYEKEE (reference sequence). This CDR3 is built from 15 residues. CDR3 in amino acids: CASSWRLAQTDTQYF. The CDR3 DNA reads TGTGCCAGCAGCTGGCGCCTAGCCCAGACAGATACGCAGTATTTT.

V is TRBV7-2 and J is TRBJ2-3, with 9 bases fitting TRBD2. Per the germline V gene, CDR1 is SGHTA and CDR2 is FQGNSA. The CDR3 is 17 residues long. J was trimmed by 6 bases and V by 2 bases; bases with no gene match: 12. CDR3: CASSLKTSGAKGDTQYF. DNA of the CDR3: TGTGCCAGCAGCTTAAAGACTAGCGGAGCAAAAGGGGATACGCAGTATTTT.